This TCR beta chain was captured in a study of T cell responses to AZD1222 COVID-19 vaccine. There are 14 residues in the CDR3. The germline V gene encodes CDR1 LNHDA and CDR2 SQIVND (reference sequence). The V segment lost 9 bases and the J segment 4 bases; nucleotides outside the gene matches: 10. TCRdb's table, derived via immunoSEQ multiplex PCR, lists solely in-frame clones and lacks some. This table has 100,000 to 150,000 clones, about 89% appearing once. The clonotype was recovered from an adult in good health. The V and J genes are TRBV19 and TRBJ2-3; TRBD1 matches at 7 bases. The source material was peripheral blood, sampled on day 0 of AZD1222 vaccination. The CDR3 is CASGTGDGADTQYF. For the CDR3, the DNA is TGTGCCAGCGGTACAGGGGACGGGGCAGATACGCAGTATTTT.